These 25 T cell receptor beta chains were sequenced from one sample in a study of resident and recirculating memory T cells in vitiligo. Assay used: immunoSEQ multiplex PCR; TCRdb lists only in-frame clones, some missing. This sample carries 60,000 to 80,000 clones, approximately 90% of them seen once, and the ten largest clones take over 4%. The sample comprised blood. The receptors were sampled from a male donor with vitiligo.

J is TRBJ1-1 and V is TRBV4-3; TRBD1 matches 8 bases. The CDR3 contains 15 residues. Trimming cost V 4 bases and J 3 bases; bases outside gene matches: 7. Germline V gene lookup returns CDR1 LGHNA and CDR2 YSLEER. CDR3 protein: CASSRLDREDTEAFF. The CDR3 nucleotides read TGCGCCAGCAGCCGTTTGGACAGGGAAGACACTGAAGCTTTCTTT.

The chain links TRBV5-1 to TRBJ2-5, with a possible D match to TRBD1 (5 bases). CDR3 size: 13 residues. The V gene's germline CDR1 is SGHRS and CDR2 YFSETQ. V dropped 4 bases and J dropped 5 bases, with 12 bases sitting between them. The CDR3 sequence: CASSLRQFETQYF. CDR3 in DNA: TGCGCCAGCAGCCTGAGACAGTTTGAGACCCAGTACTTC.

V is TRBV4-2 and J is TRBJ1-5; D is possibly TRBD1 (5 bases). CDR3 size: 15 residues. CDR1 LGHNA and CDR2 YNFKEQ come from the germline V gene. Between the trimmed V and J ends, which lost 0 bases and 6 bases, there was a span of 12 bases. CDR3 nucleotide sequence: TGTGCCAGCAGCCAAGATCTCAGGGCGACTCAGCCCCAGCATTTT. The encoded protein is CASSQDLRATQPQHF.

The chain has TRBV7-9 and TRBJ1-5, with 7 bases lining up with TRBD1. The J segment lost 2 bases and the V segment lost 11 bases, leaving 9 bases of the junction unmatched. The germline V gene encodes CDR1 SEHNR and CDR2 FQNEAQ (reference sequence). This CDR3 spans 14 amino acids. In DNA, the CDR3 is TGTGCCGGCCAGACAGGGAGTGGCAATCAGCCCCAGCATTTT. As protein: CAGQTGSGNQPQHF.

The V call is TRBV28, the J call TRBJ1-3; 11 bases align to TRBD1. The CDR3 covers 18 residues. After removal of 3 bases from V and 0 bases from J, the junction contained 7 bases not matched to a gene. Germline V gene data show CDR1 as MDHEN and CDR2 as SYDVKM. The CDR3 DNA reads as TGTGCCAGCAGTTTTGGGACAGGGGGTTCCTACTCTGGAAACACCATATATTTT. Translated: CASSFGTGGSYSGNTIYF.

The rearrangement links TRBV9 to TRBJ2-7, with 7 nucleotides matching TRBD1. The CDR3 extends over 14 amino acids. Germline V lookup: CDR1 SGDLS, CDR2 YYNGEE. Trimming at V came to 4 bases and at J to 4 bases, leaving 8 bases not matched to a gene. CDR3 bases: TGTGCCAGCAGCACACGGGACAGACCTTACGAGCAGTACTTC. This codes for CASSTRDRPYEQYF.

The rearrangement links TRBV18 to TRBJ1-2, with D unclear. Between the trimmed V and J ends, which lost 5 bases and 1 base, there was a span of 14 bases. The V gene's germline CDR1 is KGHSH and CDR2 LQKENI. The CDR3 has 15 residues. The CDR3 DNA sequence: TGTGCCAGCTCAGCCGAAGTGCGGGGTAACTATGGCTACACCTTC. Its protein product is CASSAEVRGNYGYTF.

The chain is built from TRBV5-1 and TRBJ1-5; 11 bases fit TRBD1. V lost 3 bases to trimming and J lost 4 bases; unmatched junction nucleotides: 3. This CDR3 spans 15 amino acids. Germline CDR1 reads SGHRS; CDR2 reads YFSETQ. CDR3 in DNA: TGCGCCAGCAGCTCCGGGACAGGGGGAAATCAGCCCCAGCATTTT. Its translation is CASSSGTGGNQPQHF. The variable domain in full, completed from reference TRBV5-1 and TRBJ1-5, reads KAGVTQTPRYLIKTRGQQVTLSCSPISGHRSVSWYQQTPGQGLQFLFEYFSETQRNKGNFPGRFSGRQFSNSRSEMNVSTLELGDSALYLCASSSGTGGNQPQHFGDGTRLSIL.

V is TRBV30 and J is TRBJ2-1; 9 bases map to TRBD1. The junction had 6 bases not matched to a gene; V was cut back by 0 bases and J by 9 bases. The CDR3 loop spans 14 amino acids. Germline assignment: CDR1 GTSNPN and CDR2 SVGIG (reference sequence). The CDR3 DNA reads as TGTGCCTGGAGTGTAAATGACAGGGGGTTTGAGCAGTTCTTC. Its translation: CAWSVNDRGFEQFF.

V gene TRBV18 combines with J gene TRBJ1-1; tentative D call: TRBD1 (5 bases). The CDR3 spans 12 residues. Germline V gives CDR1 KGHSH, CDR2 LQKENI. V shed 11 bases and J shed 3 bases, with 13 bases lying between them. The CDR3, as DNA: TGTGCCGGCCGGCGGGGCGACACTGAAGCTTTCTTT. This sequence encodes CAGRRGDTEAFF.

The rearrangement links TRBV6-5 to TRBJ2-2; D ambiguous. From germline, CDR1 is MNHEY and CDR2 SVGAGI. CDR3 length: 14 amino acids. Trimming removed 5 bases at V and 3 bases at J, with 10 bases between. The CDR3 is CASSNLRDTGELFF. The CDR3 region has the DNA TGTGCCAGCAGTAACCTCCGAGACACCGGGGAGCTGTTTTTT.

J is TRBJ1-1 and V is TRBV6-5; TRBD1 matches at 11 bases. J was trimmed by 5 bases and V by 1 base; bases with no gene match: 6. The CDR3 extends over 16 amino acids. Germline CDR1 reads MNHEY; CDR2 reads SVGAGI. The CDR3 spells CASSYYTGTGGTEAFF. CDR3 DNA sequence: TGTGCCAGCAGTTACTACACCGGGACAGGGGGAACTGAAGCTTTCTTT.

A remark on this clone: Other nucleotide sequences in the sample specify the same CDR3. The V gene is TRBV7-2, the J gene TRBJ2-7; unclear D gene. Germline values: CDR1 SGHTA, CDR2 FQGNSA. The CDR3 extends over 12 amino acids. Trimming removed 4 bases from V and 0 bases from J, with 4 bases in between. The CDR3 here is CASSSSSYEQYF. CDR3 in DNA: TGTGCCAGCAGCTCGAGCTCCTACGAGCAGTACTTC.

The rearrangement joins TRBV19 to TRBJ1-2, with a tentative D call TRBD1 (5 bases). The germline CDR1 and CDR2 sequences are LNHDA and SQIVND (reference sequence). CDR3 length: 12 amino acids. V was trimmed by 8 bases and J by 3 bases, leaving 10 bases between them. The CDR3 is CASWGPYYGYTF. The CDR3 bases are TGTGCCAGTTGGGGCCCTTACTATGGCTACACCTTC.

Only a few counts were recorded for this clone. The V gene is TRBV7-2, the J gene TRBJ1-3, with D possibly being TRBD1 (5 bases). CDR1 is SGHTA and CDR2 is FQGNSA in the germline V gene. Trimming stripped 5 bases from V and 0 bases from J, with 11 bases between. The CDR3 sequence is 15 residues long. CDR3 nucleotides: TGTGCCAGCAGCCTTGACAGCCTCTCTGGAAACACCATATATTTT. Translated: CASSLDSLSGNTIYF.

The V and J genes are TRBV11-3 and TRBJ2-1, with 8 bases fitting TRBD2. Germline V gene sequence: CDR1 SGHNT, CDR2 YENEEA. V gave up 5 bases and J gave up 6 bases; unmatched junction bases: 9. This CDR3 is 15 amino acids long. DNA of the CDR3: TGTGCCAGCAGCCGGGGGGCTAGCGGGTCCAATGAGCAGTTCTTC. It is translated as CASSRGASGSNEQFF.

The chain couples TRBV7-9 to TRBJ2-3; D is possibly TRBD1 (6 bases). CDR3 size: 12 residues. V was trimmed by 0 bases and J by 12 bases, leaving 10 bases between them. Germline V gives CDR1 SEHNR, CDR2 FQNEAQ (reference sequence). CDR3 loop: CASSLAPGHQYF. CDR3 nucleotides: TGTGCCAGCAGCTTAGCGCCGGGACATCAGTATTTT.

In nucleotides, the CDR3 is TGCGCCAGCAGCCAACCCCCGGGACTAGCGGGGGGTCTCAACACCGGGGAGCTGTTTTTT. It yields the protein CASSQPPGLAGGLNTGELFF. The rearrangement uses TRBV4-1 and TRBJ2-2; 15 bases are a match to TRBD2. Germline loops: CDR1 MGHRA, CDR2 YSYEKL. This CDR3 contains 20 residues. With 2 bases clipped from V and 2 bases from J, the junction kept 9 bases outside the gene matches.

This sequence joins TRBV6-5 and TRBJ1-2; 7 bases line up with TRBD1. J lost 4 bases, V lost 0 bases, and 5 bases had no gene match. The CDR3 extends over 15 amino acids. CDR1 and CDR2 (germline): MNHEY, SVGAGI. The CDR3: CASSYSQGGSYGYTF. As DNA, the CDR3 is TGTGCCAGCAGTTACTCCCAGGGGGGTAGCTATGGCTACACCTTC.

This sequence joins TRBV6-1 and TRBJ2-7; 7 positions match TRBD2. V shed 7 bases and J 2 bases; nucleotides not matched to a gene: 5. CDR1 is MNHNS, CDR2 SASEGT, per germline. This CDR3 spans 13 amino acids. The CDR3 reads CASTARGAYEQYF. As DNA, the CDR3 is TGTGCCAGCACGGCCCGGGGGGCCTACGAGCAGTACTTC.

V and J are TRBV5-6 and TRBJ2-3, with D maybe TRBD2 (5 bases). Germline V CDR1 and CDR2: SGHDT, YYEEEE. V lost 0 bases to trimming and J lost 6 bases, with 8 bases between them. The CDR3 length is 13 residues. Written as DNA, the CDR3 is TGTGCCAGCAGCTTGGCCAGGAGGGATACGCAGTATTTT. This gives the protein CASSLARRDTQYF. Combining the CDR3 with reference TRBV5-6 and TRBJ2-3 gives the whole variable domain DAGVTQSPTHLIKTRGQQVTLRCSPKSGHDTVSWYQQALGQGPQFIFQYYEEEERQRGNFPDRFSGHQFPNYSSELNVNALLLGDSALYLCASSLARRDTQYFGPGTRLTVL.

This clone was observed once. V gene TRBV10-3 combines with J gene TRBJ2-7, with 10 bases that match TRBD1. The V gene's germline CDR1 is ENHRY and CDR2 SYGVKD. This CDR3 has 14 amino acids. The ends lost 6 bases at V and 5 bases at J; junction bases unmatched: 7. The DNA of the CDR3 is TGTGCCATCAGCTTCCGGGACAGGGGTGACGAGCAGTACTTC. This encodes CAISFRDRGDEQYF.

The CDR3 loop is CASSQSLWDRLGVNYGYTF. The CDR3 DNA sequence: TGCGCCAGCAGTCAATCTCTTTGGGACAGGCTAGGAGTAAACTATGGCTACACCTTC. The chain has TRBV23-1 and TRBJ1-2; 8 nucleotides match TRBD1. TRBV23-1 is sorted into the ORF group, with uncertain function. J lost 2 bases, V lost 0 bases, and 14 bases had no gene match. The CDR3 is 19 amino acids.

The J gene is TRBJ2-1, the V gene TRBV29-1; D perhaps matches TRBD2 (7 bases). CDR1 and CDR2 (germline): SQVTM, ANQGSEA. The ends were cut back, 2 bases at V and 5 bases at J, with 13 bases in the middle. CDR3 size: 14 residues. The CDR3 sequence: CSVEPGGENNEQFF. CDR3 DNA: TGCAGCGTTGAACCGGGGGGCGAAAACAATGAGCAGTTCTTC.

This chain connects TRBV25-1 to TRBJ1-4; 7 bases fit TRBD1. This CDR3 spans 16 amino acids. V dropped 1 base and J dropped 6; count of bases not matched to a gene: 8. Per germline, CDR1 MGHDK and CDR2 SYGVNS. The CDR3 sequence is CASSEFRGGGYEKLFF. CDR3 DNA sequence: TGTGCCAGCAGTGAATTCCGCGGAGGGGGCTATGAAAAACTGTTTTTT. The entire variable domain, with the rest obtained from reference TRBV25-1 and TRBJ1-4, is as follows: EADIYQTPRYLVIGTGKKITLECSQTMGHDKMYWYQQDPGMELHLIHYSYGVNSTEKGDLSSESTVSRIRTEHFPLTLESARPSHTSQYLCASSEFRGGGYEKLFFGSGTQLSVL.